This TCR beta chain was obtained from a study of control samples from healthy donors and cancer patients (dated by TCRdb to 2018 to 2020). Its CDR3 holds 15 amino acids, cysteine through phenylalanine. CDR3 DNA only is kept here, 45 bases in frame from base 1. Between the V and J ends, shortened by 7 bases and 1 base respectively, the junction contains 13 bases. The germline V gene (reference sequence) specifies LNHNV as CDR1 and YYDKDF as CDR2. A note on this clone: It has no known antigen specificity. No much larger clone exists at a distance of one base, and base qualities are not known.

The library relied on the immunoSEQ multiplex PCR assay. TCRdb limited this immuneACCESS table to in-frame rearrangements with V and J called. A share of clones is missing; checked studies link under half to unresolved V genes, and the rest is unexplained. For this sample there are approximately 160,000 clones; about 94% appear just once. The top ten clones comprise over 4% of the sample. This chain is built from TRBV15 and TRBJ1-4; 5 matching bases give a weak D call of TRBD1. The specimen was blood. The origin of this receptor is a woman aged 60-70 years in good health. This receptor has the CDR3 CATTYNGGTNEKLFF. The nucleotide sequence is TGTGCCACCACATATAACGGGGGAACTAATGAAAAACTGTTTTTT.